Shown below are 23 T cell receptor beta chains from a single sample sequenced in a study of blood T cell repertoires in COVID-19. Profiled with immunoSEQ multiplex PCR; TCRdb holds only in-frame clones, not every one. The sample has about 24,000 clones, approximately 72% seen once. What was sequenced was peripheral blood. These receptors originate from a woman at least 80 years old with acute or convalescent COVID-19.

CDR3 sequence: CARSLTHGQGGYSPLHF. The CDR3 nucleotides are TGTGCCAGAAGCTTAACCCACGGGCAGGGGGGTTATTCACCCCTCCACTTT. The J gene is TRBJ1-6, the V gene TRBV7-5; the table gives TRBD1 as D, unverified against the DNA. TRBV7-5 is flagged as a pseudogene. This CDR3 region has 17 residues.

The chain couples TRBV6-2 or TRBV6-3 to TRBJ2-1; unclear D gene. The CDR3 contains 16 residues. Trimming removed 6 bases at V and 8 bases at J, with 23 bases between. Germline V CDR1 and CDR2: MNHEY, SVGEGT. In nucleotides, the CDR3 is TGTGCCAGCAGCCCGAACCACGCCCTAGAAGGCCATGAGCAGTTCTTC. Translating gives CASSPNHALEGHEQFF.

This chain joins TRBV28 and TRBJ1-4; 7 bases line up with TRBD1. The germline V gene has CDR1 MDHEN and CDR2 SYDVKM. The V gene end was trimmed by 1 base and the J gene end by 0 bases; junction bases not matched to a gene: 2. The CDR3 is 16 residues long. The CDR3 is CASSLFTGATNEKLFF. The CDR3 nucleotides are TGTGCCAGCAGTTTATTCACAGGGGCAACTAATGAAAAACTGTTTTTT. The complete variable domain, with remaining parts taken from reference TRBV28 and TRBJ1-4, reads DVKVTQSSRYLVKRTGEKVFLECVQDMDHENMFWYRQDPGLGLRLIYFSYDVKMKEKGDIPEGYSVSREKKERFSLILESASTNQTSMYLCASSLFTGATNEKLFFGSGTQLSVL.

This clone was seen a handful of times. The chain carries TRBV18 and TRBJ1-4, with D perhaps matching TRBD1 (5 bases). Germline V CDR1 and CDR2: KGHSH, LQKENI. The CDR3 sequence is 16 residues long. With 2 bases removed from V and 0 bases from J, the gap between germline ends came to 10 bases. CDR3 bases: TGTGCCAGCTCACCAACAACAGGCGCAACTAATGAAAAACTGTTTTTT. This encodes CASSPTTGATNEKLFF.

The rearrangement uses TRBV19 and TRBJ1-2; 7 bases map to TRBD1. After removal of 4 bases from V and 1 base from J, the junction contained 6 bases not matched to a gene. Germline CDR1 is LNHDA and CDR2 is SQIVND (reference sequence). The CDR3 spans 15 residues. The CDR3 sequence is CASSTPRQGNYGYTF. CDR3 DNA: TGTGCCAGTAGTACCCCCCGACAGGGTAACTATGGCTACACCTTC.

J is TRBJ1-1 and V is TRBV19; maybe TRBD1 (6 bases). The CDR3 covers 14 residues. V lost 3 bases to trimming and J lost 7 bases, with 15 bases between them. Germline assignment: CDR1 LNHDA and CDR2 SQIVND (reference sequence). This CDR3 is CASSIQGGEGEAFF. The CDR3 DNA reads TGTGCCAGTAGTATTCAAGGGGGGGAAGGTGAAGCTTTCTTT.

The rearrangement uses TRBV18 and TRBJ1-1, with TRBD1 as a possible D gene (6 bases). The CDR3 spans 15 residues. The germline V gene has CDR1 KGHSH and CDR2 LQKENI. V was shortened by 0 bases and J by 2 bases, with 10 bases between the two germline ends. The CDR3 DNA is TGTGCCAGCTCACCACCGGCAGGGGTTAACACTGAAGCTTTCTTT. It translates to CASSPPAGVNTEAFF.

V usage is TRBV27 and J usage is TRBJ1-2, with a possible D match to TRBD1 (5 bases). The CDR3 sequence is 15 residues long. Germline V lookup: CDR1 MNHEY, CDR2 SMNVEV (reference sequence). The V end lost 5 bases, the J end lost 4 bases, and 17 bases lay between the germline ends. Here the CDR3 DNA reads TGTGCCAGCAGTCCAAGTAGACAGCCGTCCTATGGCTACACCTTC. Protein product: CASSPSRQPSYGYTF.

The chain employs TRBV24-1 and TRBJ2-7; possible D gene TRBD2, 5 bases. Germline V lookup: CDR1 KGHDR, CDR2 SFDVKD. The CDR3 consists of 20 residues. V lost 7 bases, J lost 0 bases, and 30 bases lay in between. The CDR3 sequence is CATSQSPRTAREWGSYEQYF. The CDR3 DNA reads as TGTGCCACCAGCCAAAGCCCCCGAACAGCCCGGGAATGGGGCTCCTACGAGCAGTACTTC.

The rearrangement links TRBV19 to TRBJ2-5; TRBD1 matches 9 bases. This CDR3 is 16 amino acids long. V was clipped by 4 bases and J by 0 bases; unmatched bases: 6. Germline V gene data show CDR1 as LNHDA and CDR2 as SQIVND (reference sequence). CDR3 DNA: TGTGCCAGTAGTAGCGGGACAGGGAATTACCAAGAGACCCAGTACTTC. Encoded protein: CASSSGTGNYQETQYF. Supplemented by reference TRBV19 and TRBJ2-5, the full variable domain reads DGGITQSPKYLFRKEGQNVTLSCEQNLNHDAMYWYRQDPGQGLRLIYYSQIVNDFQKGDIAEGYSVSREKKESFPLTVTSAQKNPTAFYLCASSSGTGNYQETQYFGPGTRLLVL.

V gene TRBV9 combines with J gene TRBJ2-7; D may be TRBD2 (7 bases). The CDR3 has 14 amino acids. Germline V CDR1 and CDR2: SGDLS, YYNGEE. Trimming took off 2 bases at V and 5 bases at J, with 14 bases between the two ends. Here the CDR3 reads CASSVGGGVDEQYF. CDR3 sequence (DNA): TGTGCCAGCAGCGTGGGAGGGGGTGTCGACGAGCAGTACTTC.

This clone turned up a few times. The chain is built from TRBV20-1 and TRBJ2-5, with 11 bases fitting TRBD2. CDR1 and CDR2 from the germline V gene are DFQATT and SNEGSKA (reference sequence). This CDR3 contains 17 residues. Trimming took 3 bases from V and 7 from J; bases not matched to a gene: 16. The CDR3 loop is CSASSTSGNPTLGTQYF. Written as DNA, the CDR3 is TGCAGTGCTAGTTCGACTAGCGGGAACCCCACCCTCGGGACCCAGTACTTC.

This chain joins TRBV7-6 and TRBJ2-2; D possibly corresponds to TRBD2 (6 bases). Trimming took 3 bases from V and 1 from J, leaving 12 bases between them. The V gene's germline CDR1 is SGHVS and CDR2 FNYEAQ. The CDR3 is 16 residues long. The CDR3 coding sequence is TGTGCCAGCAGCTTCCCCGGGGGTGGGAACACCGGGGAGCTGTTTTTT. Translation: CASSFPGGGNTGELFF.

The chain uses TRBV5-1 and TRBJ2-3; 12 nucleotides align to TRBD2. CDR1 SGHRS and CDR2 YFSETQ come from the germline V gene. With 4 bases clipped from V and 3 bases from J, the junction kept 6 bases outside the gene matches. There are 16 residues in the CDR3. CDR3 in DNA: TGCGCCAGCAGCCAGACTAGCGGGGGAGGGACAGATACGCAGTATTTT. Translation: CASSQTSGGGTDTQYF.

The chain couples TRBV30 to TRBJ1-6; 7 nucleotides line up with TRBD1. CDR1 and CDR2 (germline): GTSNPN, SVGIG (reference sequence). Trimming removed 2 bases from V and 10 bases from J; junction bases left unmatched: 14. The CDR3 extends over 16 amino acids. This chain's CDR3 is CAWSPQGKGIRSPLHF. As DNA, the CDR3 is TGTGCCTGGAGTCCACAGGGGAAAGGGATTAGATCACCCCTCCACTTT.

The CDR3 spells CATKTGGTKGGNQPQHF. CDR3 bases: TGTGCCACTAAGACCGGGGGGACTAAGGGCGGCAATCAGCCCCAGCATTTT. This chain links TRBV24-1 with TRBJ1-5; a possible D gene is TRBD1 (5 bases). CDR3 length equals 17 residues. Between the trimmed V and J ends, which lost 10 bases and 2 bases, there was a span of 23 bases. In germline, CDR1 is KGHDR, CDR2 SFDVKD.

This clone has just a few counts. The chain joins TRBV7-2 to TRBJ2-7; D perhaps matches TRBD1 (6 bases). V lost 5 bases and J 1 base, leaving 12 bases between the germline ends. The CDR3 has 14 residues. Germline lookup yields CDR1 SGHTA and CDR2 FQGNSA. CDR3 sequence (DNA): TGTGCCAGCAGCATAGACAGGAATTCCTACGAGCAGTACTTC. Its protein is CASSIDRNSYEQYF.

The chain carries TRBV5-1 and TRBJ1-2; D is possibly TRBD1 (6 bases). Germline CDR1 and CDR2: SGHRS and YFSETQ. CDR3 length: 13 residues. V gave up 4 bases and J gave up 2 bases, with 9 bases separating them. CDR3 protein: CASSETGNYGYTF. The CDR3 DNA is TGCGCCAGCAGCGAAACAGGGAACTATGGCTACACCTTC.

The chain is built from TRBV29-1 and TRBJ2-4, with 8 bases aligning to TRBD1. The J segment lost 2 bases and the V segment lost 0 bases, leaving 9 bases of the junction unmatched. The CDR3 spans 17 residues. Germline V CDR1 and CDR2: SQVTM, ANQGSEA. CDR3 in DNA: TGCAGCGTTGAAGATGGGGGACAGGAGGAAACCAAAAACATTCAGTACTTC. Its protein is CSVEDGGQEETKNIQYF.

CDR3 coding DNA: TGTGCCAGCAGTCCACAGGGAAGTGGCCATGGCTACACCTTC. Amino acid sequence: CASSPQGSGHGYTF. The rearrangement links TRBV27 to TRBJ1-2; TRBD1 is a possible D gene (6 bases). The CDR3 consists of 14 residues. Trimming cost V 5 bases and J 6 bases, with 16 bases left between them. Germline CDR1 is MNHEY and CDR2 is SMNVEV (reference sequence).

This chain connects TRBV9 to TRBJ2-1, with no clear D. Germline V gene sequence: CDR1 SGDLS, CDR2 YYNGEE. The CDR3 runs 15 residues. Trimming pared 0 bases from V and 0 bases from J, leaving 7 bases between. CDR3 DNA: TGTGCCAGCAGCGTAGGGAGAGGCTCCTACAATGAGCAGTTCTTC. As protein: CASSVGRGSYNEQFF.

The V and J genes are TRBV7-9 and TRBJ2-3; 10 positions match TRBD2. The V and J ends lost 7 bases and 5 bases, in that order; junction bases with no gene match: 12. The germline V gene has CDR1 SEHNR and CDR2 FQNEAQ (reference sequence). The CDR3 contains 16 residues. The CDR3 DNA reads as TGTGCCAGCAAAGAAAACCTAGCGGGAGCGGGAGATACGCAGTATTTT. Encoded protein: CASKENLAGAGDTQYF.

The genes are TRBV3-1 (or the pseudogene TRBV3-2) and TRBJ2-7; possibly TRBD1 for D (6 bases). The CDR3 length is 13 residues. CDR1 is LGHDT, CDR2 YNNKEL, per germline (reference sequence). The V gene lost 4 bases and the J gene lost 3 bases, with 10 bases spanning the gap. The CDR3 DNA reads TGTGCCAGCAGCCCCGGACAGTTCTACGAGCAGTACTTC. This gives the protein CASSPGQFYEQYF.